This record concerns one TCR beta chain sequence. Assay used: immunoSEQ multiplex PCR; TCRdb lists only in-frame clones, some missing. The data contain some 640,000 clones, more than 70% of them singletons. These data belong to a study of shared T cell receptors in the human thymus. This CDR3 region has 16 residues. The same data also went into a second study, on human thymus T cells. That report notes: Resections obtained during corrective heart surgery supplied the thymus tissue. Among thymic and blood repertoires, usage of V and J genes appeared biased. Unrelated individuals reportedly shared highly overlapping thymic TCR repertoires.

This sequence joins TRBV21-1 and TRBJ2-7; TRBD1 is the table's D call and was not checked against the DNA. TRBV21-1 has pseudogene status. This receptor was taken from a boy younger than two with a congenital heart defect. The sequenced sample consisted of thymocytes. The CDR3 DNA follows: TGTGCCAGCAGCAAAGCTCAGGGGGACATATCCTACGAGCAGTACTTC. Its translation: CASSKAQGDISYEQYF.